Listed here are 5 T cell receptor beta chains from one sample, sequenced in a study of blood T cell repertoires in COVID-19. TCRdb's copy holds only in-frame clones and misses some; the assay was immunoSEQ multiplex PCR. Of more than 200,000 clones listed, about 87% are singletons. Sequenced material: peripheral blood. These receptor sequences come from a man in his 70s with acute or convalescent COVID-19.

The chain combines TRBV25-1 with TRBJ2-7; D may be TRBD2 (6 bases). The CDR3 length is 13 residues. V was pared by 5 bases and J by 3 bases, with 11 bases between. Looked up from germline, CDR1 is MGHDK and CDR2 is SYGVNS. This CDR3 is CASSPPGSYEQYF. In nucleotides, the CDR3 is TGTGCCAGCAGTCCTCCCGGGAGCTACGAGCAGTACTTC.

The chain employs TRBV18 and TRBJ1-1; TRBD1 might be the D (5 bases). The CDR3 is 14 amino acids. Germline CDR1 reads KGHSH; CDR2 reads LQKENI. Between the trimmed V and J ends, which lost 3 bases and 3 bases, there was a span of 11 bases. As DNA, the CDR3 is TGTGCCAGCTCACCGGGGCGAGTCGACACTGAAGCTTTCTTT. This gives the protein CASSPGRVDTEAFF.

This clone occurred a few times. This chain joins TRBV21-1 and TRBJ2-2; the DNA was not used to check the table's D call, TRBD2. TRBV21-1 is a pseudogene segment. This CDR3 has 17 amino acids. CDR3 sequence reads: CASSKVCPRRNTGELFF. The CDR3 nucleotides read TGTGCCAGCAGCAAAGTATGCCCTAGGAGAAACACCGGGGAGCTGTTTTTT.

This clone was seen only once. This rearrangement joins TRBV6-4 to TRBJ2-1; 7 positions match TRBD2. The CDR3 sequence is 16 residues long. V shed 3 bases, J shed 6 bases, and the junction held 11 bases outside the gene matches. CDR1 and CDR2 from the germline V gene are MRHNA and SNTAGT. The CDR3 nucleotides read TGTGCCAGCAGTGAATTGCGGGAGTATCGGTCCAATGAGCAGTTCTTC. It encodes CASSELREYRSNEQFF.

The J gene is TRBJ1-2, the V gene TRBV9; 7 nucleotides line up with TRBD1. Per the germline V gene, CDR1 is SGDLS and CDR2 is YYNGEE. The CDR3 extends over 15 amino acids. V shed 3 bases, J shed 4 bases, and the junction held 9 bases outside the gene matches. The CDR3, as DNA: TGTGCCAGCAGCGCCGAAGGAGGGGGCGTCTATGGCTACACCTTC. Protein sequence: CASSAEGGGVYGYTF.